This T cell receptor (beta chain) was captured in a study of circulating tumor DNA in untreated peripheral T-cell lymphoma. V was shortened by 5 bases and J by 4 bases, with 12 bases between the two germline ends. Per the germline V gene, CDR1 is MNHEY and CDR2 is SVGAGI. The CDR3 sequence is 14 residues long. Whole-study findings and limits: About 41% of serially sampled patients cleared ctDNA after two cycles. In 75% to 85% of patients, tumor-specific clonotypes were identified.

This table comes from immunoSEQ multiplex PCR, and its TCRdb copy is limited to in-frame clones, with some not included. The data contain approximately 300 clones, around 80% of them singletons. Comment on this clone: Its antigen is still unknown.

The sample was cell-free DNA from blood serum. The chain carries TRBV6-5 and TRBJ1-5; possibly TRBD1 for D (6 bases). This receptor was identified in a human donor with peripheral T-cell lymphoma. CDR3: CASSSGQKNQPQHF. The CDR3 DNA is TGTGCCAGCAGTAGCGGACAGAAGAATCAGCCCCAGCATTTT.